Listed here are 15 T cell receptor beta chains from one sample, sequenced in a study of blood T cell repertoires in COVID-19. TCRdb's copy holds only in-frame clones and misses some; the assay was immunoSEQ multiplex PCR. The sample lists roughly 190,000 clones, roughly 90% seen once, with 9.5% to 13% in the top ten. Source material: peripheral blood. These receptors were taken from a woman aged 60-75 years with COVID-19, enrolled during active disease.

This clone came up a few times. The chain employs TRBV24-1 and TRBJ2-1; a weak D match, TRBD2 (5 bases). The length of the CDR3 is 15 residues. CDR1 is KGHDR, CDR2 SFDVKD, per germline. V gave up 0 bases and J gave up 6 bases, with 11 bases separating them. CDR3 residues: CATSDLALGSNEQFF. The CDR3 DNA reads TGTGCCACCAGTGATTTGGCTCTAGGGAGCAATGAGCAGTTCTTC.

The table lists this clone with a count of one. The rearrangement uses TRBV7-2 and TRBJ1-3, with a tentative D call TRBD1 (5 bases). The germline gives CDR1 SGHTA, CDR2 FQGNSA. The CDR3 consists of 17 residues. Trimming left V 4 bases short and J 2 bases short, with 18 bases between. CDR3 coding DNA: TGTGCCAGCAGCTCCCTGATTTTTGGGGGGGCTGGAAACACCATATATTTT. It encodes CASSSLIFGGAGNTIYF.

The V and J genes are TRBV5-5 and TRBJ2-7, with D perhaps matching TRBD1 (8 bases). Germline CDR1 and CDR2: SGHKS and YYEKEE (reference sequence). V shed 5 bases and J shed 7 bases, with 16 bases lying between them. The CDR3 totals 13 residues. The CDR3 loop is CASRLDRGGEQYF. The CDR3 DNA sequence: TGTGCCAGCAGACTCGACAGGGGAGGGGAGCAGTACTTC.

The chain is built from TRBV2 and TRBJ1-1, with no clear D. Trimming stripped 8 bases from V and 0 bases from J, with 13 bases between. This CDR3 has 14 residues. CDR1 is SNHLY, CDR2 FYNNEI, per germline. The CDR3 loop reads CASVGGSMNTEAFF. CDR3 coding DNA: TGTGCCAGCGTCGGAGGGTCTATGAACACTGAAGCTTTCTTT.

The chain links TRBV5-8 to TRBJ2-7; D perhaps matches TRBD1 (7 bases). This CDR3 region has 19 residues. Trimming removed 0 bases from V and 1 base from J, with 23 bases in between. Germline-derived CDR1 and CDR2 are SGHTS and YDEGEE. The CDR3 loop reads CASSLDSGGDLAKSYEQYF. DNA for the CDR3: TGTGCCAGCAGCTTGGATTCAGGGGGAGACCTAGCGAAGTCCTACGAGCAGTACTTC. The full variable domain, with the rest looked up from reference TRBV5-8 and TRBJ2-7, is EAGVTQSPTHLIKTRGQQATLRCSPISGHTSVYWYQQALGLGLQFLLWYDEGEERNRGNFPPRFSGRQFPNYSSELNVNALELEDSALYLCASSLDSGGDLAKSYEQYFGPGTRLTVT.

The chain couples TRBV19 to TRBJ1-3; D unresolved. The CDR3 extends over 15 amino acids. CDR1 and CDR2 (germline): LNHDA, SQIVND (reference sequence). V lost 1 base and J lost 2, with 9 bases in between. The CDR3 DNA sequence: TGTGCCAGTAGTATAGTGCCGGGAGCTGGAAACACCATATATTTT. Amino acids: CASSIVPGAGNTIYF.

This clone appeared a single time. CDR3 sequence: CASSYPAGEIEYF. The CDR3 DNA sequence: TGTGCCAGCAGTTACCCCGCGGGGGAAATTGAGTACTTC. The chain couples TRBV6-5 to TRBJ2-4; 7 bases map to TRBD2. CDR1 is MNHEY and CDR2 is SVGAGI in the germline V gene. The CDR3 runs 13 residues. With V trimmed by 2 bases and J by 14 bases, 9 bases remained unmatched.

The rearrangement links TRBV15 to TRBJ2-7, with D tentatively TRBD2 (6 bases). The germline V gene has CDR1 LNHNV and CDR2 YYDKDF (reference sequence). The CDR3 loop spans 15 amino acids. With 1 base removed from V and 0 bases from J, the gap between germline ends came to 10 bases. The CDR3 sequence is CATSRAGGNSYEQYF. CDR3 in DNA: TGTGCCACCAGCAGAGCAGGCGGGAACTCCTACGAGCAGTACTTC.

This clone was seen only a few times. The J gene is TRBJ2-7, the V gene TRBV27; weak D call: TRBD1 (6 bases). Germline V CDR1 and CDR2: MNHEY, SMNVEV (reference sequence). The CDR3 runs 14 residues. V was trimmed by 4 bases and J by 6 bases, leaving 16 bases between them. The CDR3 DNA follows: TGTGCCAGCAGTTCCCAGGTACTAGGGGGCGAGCAGTACTTC. Protein: CASSSQVLGGEQYF.

In DNA form, the CDR3 reads TGTGCCAGCAGCTTAAAAATAGCGGGAGGTGATACGCAGTATTTT. Translating it yields CASSLKIAGGDTQYF. This chain uses TRBV11-2 with TRBJ2-3; 10 nucleotides line up with TRBD2. This CDR3 has 15 residues. V lost 2 bases and J lost 6; bases outside the gene matches: 5. The V gene's germline CDR1 is SGHAT and CDR2 FQNNGV. Using reference TRBV11-2 and TRBJ2-3 for the parts outside the CDR3, the full variable domain is EAGVAQSPRYKIIEKRQSVAFWCNPISGHATLYWYQQILGQGPKLLIQFQNNGVVDDSQLPKDRFSAERLKGVDSTLKIQPAKLEDSAVYLCASSLKIAGGDTQYFGPGTRLTVL.

The rearrangement links TRBV19 to TRBJ1-1; 8 bases line up with TRBD1. The junction had 5 bases not matched to a gene; V was cut back by 4 bases and J by 7 bases. The CDR3 sequence is 13 residues long. In germline, CDR1 is LNHDA, CDR2 SQIVND (reference sequence). In nucleotides, the CDR3 is TGTGCCAGTAGTAGAGGACAGGGCATTGAAGCTTTCTTT. This encodes CASSRGQGIEAFF.

The rearrangement uses TRBV6-2 or TRBV6-3 and TRBJ1-2; D not certain. Trimming took off 0 bases at V and 6 bases at J, with 5 bases between the two ends. Germline CDR1 is MNHEY and CDR2 is SVGEGT. The CDR3 is made up of 12 amino acids. This chain's CDR3 is CASSYSYNGYTF. The CDR3 DNA follows: TGTGCCAGCAGTTACTCCTATAATGGCTACACCTTC.

This rearrangement joins TRBV6-2 or TRBV6-3 to TRBJ1-2; D gene uncertain. CDR1 is MNHEY, CDR2 SVGEGT, per germline. V was cut by 5 bases and J by 1 base, with 11 bases left in between. CDR3 length: 14 amino acids. The CDR3: CASSPGIRNYGYTF. CDR3 sequence (DNA): TGTGCCAGCAGTCCCGGGATTCGTAACTATGGCTACACCTTC.

CDR3 nucleotide sequence: TGTGCTAGTGGTTTGGATTGGACTAGCGAGACTACCCGCTACGAGCAGTACTTC. Translating gives CASGLDWTSETTRYEQYF. The rearrangement uses TRBV12-5 and TRBJ2-7; 9 bases agree with TRBD2. The CDR3 is made up of 18 amino acids. Germline V gives CDR1 LGHNT, CDR2 FRNRAP. J gave up 3 bases and V 1 base, and 13 bases lay outside the gene matches.

The chain carries TRBV9 and TRBJ2-7; weak D call: TRBD2 (5 bases). The CDR3 consists of 15 residues. V was shortened by 4 bases and J by 2 bases, with 16 bases between the two germline ends. Germline-derived CDR1 and CDR2 are SGDLS and YYNGEE. The CDR3 bases are TGTGCCAGCAGCCCCGGGGTAGCGCGAACCTACGAGCAGTACTTC. Translating gives CASSPGVARTYEQYF.